This passage covers 21 T cell receptor beta chains from one sample sequenced in a study of CD8 T cells in ankylosing spondylitis. One entry per CDR3 protein, called by TCRdb with MiXCR from the 5' RACE reads. This sample has about 250,000 distinct CDR3 sequences, with roughly 8.2% found just once. Input material: blood, either unsorted or a sorted T cell fraction (not recorded which). The source is a female donor with ankylosing spondylitis or in good health (not recorded which).

Notes on this clonotype: A much larger clone differs from this one at a single base, so this may be a read error. J is TRBJ1-1 and V is TRBV20-1; 11 positions match TRBD1. The ends lost 6 bases at V and 4 bases at J; junction bases unmatched: 7. The CDR3 spans 14 residues. CDR1 is DFQATT and CDR2 is SNEGSKA in the germline V gene (reference sequence). CDR3 DNA: TGCAGTGCCCAGGACAGGGGGCACCTCACTGAAGCTTTCTTT. Amino acids: CSAQDRGHLTEAFF.

The rearrangement joins TRBV7-3 to TRBJ1-5; D possibly corresponds to TRBD1 (6 bases). The germline V and J ends were trimmed by 2 bases and 7 bases, with 9 bases remaining between them. The CDR3 loop spans 13 amino acids. Germline-derived CDR1 and CDR2 are SGHTA and FQGTGA. The DNA for the CDR3 is TGTGCCAGCAGCTTATTAGGGGGGCAGCCCCAGCATTTT. It codes for CASSLLGGQPQHF.

This clonotype was detected ten times or more. The V gene is TRBV20-1, the J gene TRBJ2-1; 11 bases match TRBD2. The V and J ends lost 1 base and 0 bases, in that order; junction bases with no gene match: 11. The CDR3 contains 19 residues. Germline loops: CDR1 DFQATT, CDR2 SNEGSKA (reference sequence). The CDR3 here is CSARGRSGRAFGSYNEQFF. In DNA form, the CDR3 reads TGCAGTGCTAGAGGCCGTAGCGGGAGGGCCTTTGGCTCCTACAATGAGCAGTTCTTC.

This clonotype was counted ten times or more. The junction does not match germline at one end; this may be a read error. The chain recombines TRBV12-3 or TRBV12-4 with TRBJ2-1; 11 bases line up with TRBD2. The CDR3 is 20 amino acids. The chain's CDR3 is CASRLASVTSGIIGSNEQFF. The CDR3 bases are TGTGCCAGCAGATTAGCCTCGGTGACTAGCGGGATTATAGGCTCCAATGAGCAGTTCTTC.

Ten or more counts support this clonotype. The gene calls are TRBV4-3 and TRBJ2-7; 7 nucleotides line up with TRBD2. The CDR3 contains 17 residues. V gave up 1 base and J gave up 0 bases; unmatched junction bases: 9. Per germline, CDR1 LGHNA and CDR2 YSLEER. The CDR3 is CASSQVKTSESSYEQYF. In nucleotides, the CDR3 is TGCGCCAGCAGCCAAGTAAAAACTAGCGAGAGCTCCTACGAGCAGTACTTC.

This clonotype occurred many times. The rearrangement links TRBV9 to TRBJ2-3; 7 nucleotides agree with TRBD2. With 3 bases clipped from V and 3 bases from J, the junction kept 7 bases outside the gene matches. The V gene's germline CDR1 is SGDLS and CDR2 YYNGEE. The CDR3 is 15 amino acids. The CDR3 here is CASSDPGRLTDTQYF. CDR3 DNA: TGTGCCAGCAGCGACCCCGGGAGGTTGACAGATACGCAGTATTTT.

This clonotype was seen repeatedly, ten times or more. The CDR3 sequence is CASSPRGTAQETQYF. Written as DNA, the CDR3 is TGTGCCAGCTCACCACGTGGGACGGCCCAAGAGACCCAGTACTTC. The V gene is TRBV18, the J gene TRBJ2-5; D assignment may be TRBD1 or TRBD2 (5 bases each). This CDR3 has 15 residues. CDR1 and CDR2 (germline): KGHSH, LQKENI. The V end was cut by 1 base, the J end by 1 base, with 10 bases between.

In its sample, this clonotype was seen many times. V gene TRBV27 combines with J gene TRBJ2-1, with 9 nucleotides matching TRBD2. The CDR3 loop spans 14 amino acids. V was pared by 5 bases and J by 4 bases, with 3 bases of the junction left unmatched. Germline V gives CDR1 MNHEY, CDR2 SMNVEV (reference sequence). The CDR3 DNA reads TGTGCCAGCAGTCCCGGACTAGCGTACAATGAGCAGTTCTTC. Protein product: CASSPGLAYNEQFF.

This clonotype appeared a few times. The chain has TRBV7-9 and TRBJ1-1; D possibly corresponds to TRBD1 (5 bases). Looked up from germline, CDR1 is SEHNR and CDR2 is FQNEAQ (reference sequence). The CDR3 spans 15 residues. The germline V and J ends were trimmed by 5 bases and 2 bases, with 15 bases remaining between them. The CDR3 DNA reads as TGTGCCAGCAGCCCATCGGGACTCATAAACACTGAAGCTTTCTTT. Protein sequence: CASSPSGLINTEAFF.

V usage is TRBV29-1 and J usage is TRBJ2-1, with D uncertain. The CDR3 consists of 13 residues. Germline V lookup: CDR1 SQVTM, CDR2 ANQGSEA. Deletions cut 3 bases from V and 7 bases from J, with 13 bases between. CDR3 loop: CSVEFGVGNEQFF. CDR3 DNA: TGCAGCGTTGAGTTTGGGGTCGGGAATGAGCAGTTCTTC.

The CDR3: CASSFYGGRGTDTQYF. The CDR3 region has the DNA TGTGCCAGCAGCTTTTACGGCGGGAGGGGCACAGATACGCAGTATTTT. The rearrangement joins TRBV5-4 to TRBJ2-3, with 9 bases lining up with TRBD2. The V gene end was trimmed by 2 bases and the J gene end by 1 base; junction bases not matched to a gene: 5. From germline, CDR1 is SGHNT and CDR2 YYREEE (reference sequence). The length of the CDR3 is 16 residues.

This clonotype was detected ten times or more. J is TRBJ2-6 and V is TRBV5-1; D is unresolved. Germline V gene sequence: CDR1 SGHRS, CDR2 YFSETQ. The CDR3 runs 13 residues. Trimming left V 1 base short and J 4 bases short, with 3 bases between. CDR3 sequence: CASSLQGANVLTF. DNA of the CDR3: TGCGCCAGCAGCTTGCAGGGGGCCAACGTCCTGACTTTC.

This clonotype was found many times. The V and J genes are TRBV25-1 and TRBJ2-1; 8 bases align to TRBD2. There are 15 residues in the CDR3. Germline CDR1 is MGHDK and CDR2 is SYGVNS. Trimming took 8 bases from V and 3 from J; bases not matched to a gene: 9. The CDR3, as DNA: TGTGCCAGCCAGGACTCGGGAGGGAGCTACAATGAGCAGTTCTTC. It encodes CASQDSGGSYNEQFF.

The gene calls are TRBV7-9 and TRBJ2-2; 7 nucleotides match TRBD2. The CDR3 is 15 amino acids. With 2 bases clipped from V and 10 bases from J, the junction kept 10 bases outside the gene matches. Germline V gene lookup returns CDR1 SEHNR and CDR2 FQNEAQ (reference sequence). The DNA of the CDR3 is TGTGCCAGCAGCTTAATGGGAGGACTAGGCGAGGAGCTGTTTTTT. Its translation is CASSLMGGLGEELFF.

This clonotype occurred many times. The chain uses TRBV20-1 and TRBJ2-7; 7 positions match TRBD2. The length of the CDR3 is 15 residues. In germline, CDR1 is DFQATT, CDR2 SNEGSKA (reference sequence). V lost 1 base and J lost 6; bases outside the gene matches: 12. The CDR3 sequence: CSARAIPGGLSEQYF. In DNA, the CDR3 is TGCAGTGCTAGAGCCATACCGGGGGGTCTTTCCGAGCAGTACTTC.

This clonotype was found many times. Here the CDR3 DNA reads TGTGCCTGGAGTGTACTAGGGAATGAGCAGTTCTTC. Translated: CAWSVLGNEQFF. V and J are TRBV30 and TRBJ2-1, with D maybe TRBD2 (5 bases). CDR1 and CDR2 (germline): GTSNPN, SVGIG (reference sequence). CDR3 size: 12 residues. Trimming left V 0 bases short and J 7 bases short, with 7 bases between. Using reference TRBV30 and TRBJ2-1 for the parts outside the CDR3, the full variable domain is SQTIHQWPATLVQPVGSPLSLECTVEGTSNPNLYWYRQAAGRGLQLLFYSVGIGQISSEVPQNLSASRPQDRQFILSSKKLLLSDSGFYLCAWSVLGNEQFFGPGTRLTVL.

This clonotype was observed a handful of times. The rearrangement joins TRBV6-5 to TRBJ2-7, with D possibly matching TRBD1 (6 bases). Germline V gene sequence: CDR1 MNHEY, CDR2 SVGAGI. Trimming pared 0 bases from V and 3 bases from J, leaving 15 bases between. This CDR3 has 16 residues. The CDR3 protein is CASSYSHRAADYEQYF. CDR3 DNA: TGTGCCAGCAGTTACTCCCACAGGGCGGCGGACTACGAGCAGTACTTC.

In its sample, this clonotype was seen many times. This sequence joins TRBV7-2 and TRBJ1-3; D unresolved. Germline loops: CDR1 SGHTA, CDR2 FQGNSA. CDR3 length: 15 amino acids. Between the trimmed V and J ends, which lost 2 bases and 0 bases, there was a span of 8 bases. For the CDR3, the DNA is TGTGCCAGCAGCTTAAGCCTGAGCTCTGGAAACACCATATATTTT. Protein: CASSLSLSSGNTIYF.

This clonotype has more than one count but fewer than ten. The chain recombines TRBV7-9 with TRBJ1-2; 10 bases fit TRBD1. Trimming took 5 bases from V and 8 from J; bases not matched to a gene: 11. The germline V gene encodes CDR1 SEHNR and CDR2 FQNEAQ (reference sequence). The CDR3 has 15 residues. In DNA, the CDR3 is TGTGCCAGCAGCATGGAAGGGACAGGGGCAGGGGGCTACACCTTC. Amino acids: CASSMEGTGAGGYTF.

Many counts were recorded for this clonotype. This chain links TRBV7-2 with TRBJ2-3; D ambiguous. This CDR3 is built from 15 residues. Germline lookup yields CDR1 SGHTA and CDR2 FQGNSA. Trimming removed 5 bases from V and 5 bases from J, with 17 bases in between. In DNA form, the CDR3 reads TGTGCCAGCAGCGGCGAGTCTTCAACGGGAGATACGCAGTATTTT. It is translated as CASSGESSTGDTQYF.

This clonotype was seen ten or more times. The genes are TRBV20-1 and TRBJ1-1; D is unresolved. Between the trimmed V and J ends, which lost 0 bases and 5 bases, there was a span of 16 bases. The CDR3 is made up of 15 amino acids. Germline V gives CDR1 DFQATT, CDR2 SNEGSKA (reference sequence). The CDR3 region is CSARDRRGGITEAFF. CDR3 DNA sequence: TGCAGTGCTAGAGATCGGAGAGGAGGGATAACTGAAGCTTTCTTT.